The 21 T cell receptor beta chains below were found in one sample sequenced in a study of blood T cell repertoires in COVID-19. TCRdb's copy holds only in-frame clones and misses some; the assay was immunoSEQ multiplex PCR. The sample lists roughly 43,000 clones, more than 80% occurring once. Sequenced: peripheral blood. These receptors originate from a man aged 55 to 69 with active COVID-19.

The chain couples TRBV9 to TRBJ1-2; 8 bases fit TRBD1. Germline values: CDR1 SGDLS, CDR2 YYNGEE. V dropped 4 bases and J dropped 8; count of bases not matched to a gene: 1. The CDR3 has 11 amino acids. The CDR3 loop reads CASSRTGGYTF. DNA for the CDR3: TGTGCCAGCAGCCGGACAGGGGGCTACACCTTC. The whole variable domain, filled in from reference TRBV9 and TRBJ1-2, reads DSGVTQTPKHLITATGQRVTLRCSPRSGDLSVYWYQQSLDQGLQFLIQYYNGEERAKGNILERFSAQQFPDLHSELNLSSLELGDSALYFCASSRTGGYTFGSGTRLTVV.

The sample holds a few counts of this clone. The chain links TRBV2 to TRBJ1-5; 9 nucleotides line up with TRBD1. This CDR3 has 15 amino acids. V was clipped by 8 bases and J by 7 bases; unmatched bases: 12. The germline gives CDR1 SNHLY, CDR2 FYNNEI. The CDR3 sequence: CASGGQGGPGQPQHF. The CDR3 DNA follows: TGTGCCAGCGGGGGACAGGGAGGTCCAGGACAGCCCCAGCATTTT.

The genes are TRBV4-1 and TRBJ2-2, with D possibly matching TRBD2 (6 bases). The V end was cut by 1 base, the J end by 8 bases, with 11 bases between. Germline CDR1 is MGHRA and CDR2 is YSYEKL. CDR3 length: 14 residues. The CDR3: CASSQAGASGELFF. The CDR3 region has the DNA TGCGCCAGCAGCCAAGCGGGAGCATCGGGGGAGCTGTTTTTT.

The rearrangement links TRBV19 to TRBJ2-4, with D possibly being TRBD2 (6 bases). Between the trimmed V and J ends, which lost 1 base and 2 bases, there was a span of 24 bases. CDR3 length: 20 amino acids. CDR1 is LNHDA and CDR2 is SQIVND in the germline V gene (reference sequence). Here the CDR3 reads CASSIVFAKVPLASKNIQYF. Here the CDR3 DNA reads TGTGCCAGTAGTATAGTCTTCGCCAAAGTCCCACTAGCATCCAAAAACATTCAGTACTTC.

V is TRBV7-9 and J is TRBJ1-1, with 11 bases identical to TRBD1. The CDR3 covers 17 residues. Germline-derived CDR1 and CDR2 are SEHNR and FQNEAQ (reference sequence). Trimming removed 3 bases from V and 1 base from J; junction bases left unmatched: 7. The CDR3 DNA reads as TGTGCCAGCAGCTTTTTCGTGGGACAGGGGGGGAACACTGAAGCTTTCTTT. Encoded protein: CASSFFVGQGGNTEAFF.

J is TRBJ2-7 and V is TRBV18, with D maybe TRBD1 (6 bases). CDR1 and CDR2 from the germline V gene are KGHSH and LQKENI. The CDR3 has 16 amino acids. Trimming cost V 1 base and J 4 bases, with 17 bases left between them. CDR3 protein: CASSPLGVGGRYEQYF. CDR3 DNA sequence: TGTGCCAGCTCACCACTTGGTGTAGGGGGTCGGTACGAGCAGTACTTC.

CDR3 DNA: TGTGCCAGCAGTCCCAGGACTAGCGGGAGCTTCGAGCAGTACTTC. Encoded protein: CASSPRTSGSFEQYF. This sequence joins TRBV25-1 and TRBJ2-7, with 13 bases fitting TRBD2. The CDR3 covers 15 residues. Germline CDR1 and CDR2: MGHDK and SYGVNS. With V trimmed by 5 bases and J by 6 bases, 7 bases remained unmatched.

This chain uses TRBV5-1 with TRBJ2-1; 14 bases map to TRBD2. The V gene end was trimmed by 2 bases and the J gene end by 4 bases; junction bases not matched to a gene: 11. Looked up from germline, CDR1 is SGHRS and CDR2 is YFSETQ. CDR3 length equals 19 residues. The CDR3 DNA reads as TGCGCCAGCAGCTTTACAGGGTTAGGACTAGCGGGGGGATACAATGAGCAGTTCTTC. The encoded protein is CASSFTGLGLAGGYNEQFF.

The rearrangement links TRBV4-2 to TRBJ2-1; perhaps TRBD2 as D (6 bases). Germline loops: CDR1 LGHNA, CDR2 YNFKEQ. This CDR3 is built from 16 residues. Trimming stripped 0 bases from V and 4 bases from J, with 13 bases between. The CDR3 sequence: CASSQDGTDVYNEQFF. The CDR3 nucleotides are TGTGCCAGCAGCCAAGACGGGACTGATGTTTACAATGAGCAGTTCTTC.

This chain connects TRBV4-1 to TRBJ1-1; 9 bases line up with TRBD1. CDR3 length equals 18 residues. V lost 6 bases to trimming and J lost 4 bases; unmatched junction nucleotides: 18. CDR1 and CDR2 from the germline V gene are MGHRA and YSYEKL. The CDR3 sequence: CASSLDRDRVRLGTEAFF. CDR3 sequence (DNA): TGCGCCAGCAGTCTTGATCGGGACAGGGTCCGCCTTGGCACTGAAGCTTTCTTT.

This clone was observed a few times. The chain employs TRBV4-1 and TRBJ1-5; weak D call: TRBD1 (6 bases). Trimming took off 1 base at V and 2 bases at J, with 6 bases between the two ends. Germline assignment: CDR1 MGHRA and CDR2 YSYEKL. This CDR3 is 14 amino acids long. The CDR3 protein is CASSQGTGNQPQHF. In DNA form, the CDR3 reads TGCGCCAGCAGCCAAGGGACAGGCAATCAGCCCCAGCATTTT.

The CDR3 DNA follows: TGCGCCAGCAGCTTGCGGTGGACAGGGAACACCGGGGAGCTGTTTTTT. This gives the protein CASSLRWTGNTGELFF. The chain uses TRBV5-1 and TRBJ2-2; 7 bases match TRBD1. Losses at the gene ends were 1 base for V and 1 base for J; bases not matched to a gene: 4. This CDR3 region has 16 residues. Germline V gene data show CDR1 as SGHRS and CDR2 as YFSETQ.

This sequence joins TRBV24-1 and TRBJ2-3, with 10 bases identical to TRBD2. The CDR3 runs to 15 residues. The V segment lost 6 bases and the J segment 3 bases; nucleotides outside the gene matches: 5. Germline values: CDR1 KGHDR, CDR2 SFDVKD. Here the CDR3 reads CATSILAGVTDTQYF. The CDR3 DNA follows: TGTGCCACCAGTATTCTAGCGGGAGTTACAGATACGCAGTATTTT.

The chain couples TRBV10-3 to TRBJ1-1; D remains ambiguous. V was trimmed by 8 bases and J by 1 base, leaving 11 bases between them. Germline CDR1 reads ENHRY; CDR2 reads SYGVKD. This CDR3 is built from 13 residues. This CDR3 is CAIRSGPNTEAFF. The DNA for the CDR3 is TGTGCCATCCGAAGCGGGCCGAACACTGAAGCTTTCTTT.

The CDR3 sequence is CASRGQAYEQYF. CDR3 in DNA: TGTGCCAGCAGAGGACAGGCCTACGAGCAGTACTTC. The rearrangement links TRBV2 to TRBJ2-7, with 7 bases lining up with TRBD1. This CDR3 has 12 amino acids. V gave up 6 bases and J gave up 2 bases; unmatched junction bases: 1. CDR1 is SNHLY, CDR2 FYNNEI, per germline.

The chain is built from TRBV6-5 and TRBJ2-7; tentatively, D is TRBD1 (5 bases). Trimming took off 7 bases at V and 5 bases at J, with 12 bases between the two ends. CDR1 is MNHEY, CDR2 SVGAGI, per germline. There are 12 residues in the CDR3. CDR3 sequence reads: CASKAGIDEQYF. In DNA, the CDR3 is TGTGCCAGCAAGGCAGGGATCGACGAGCAGTACTTC.

This chain uses TRBV11-1 with TRBJ2-1; 9 bases fit TRBD2. V lost 3 bases to trimming and J lost 9 bases; unmatched junction nucleotides: 3. Germline assignment: CDR1 SGHAT and CDR2 FQDESV (reference sequence). The CDR3 runs 13 residues. The DNA for the CDR3 is TGTGCCAGCAGCTTGGGACTAGCTTTTGAGCAGTTCTTC. Amino acids: CASSLGLAFEQFF.

This chain links TRBV27 with TRBJ1-1, with 9 bases identical to TRBD1. The V and J ends lost 5 bases and 3 bases, in that order; junction bases with no gene match: 10. Looked up from germline, CDR1 is MNHEY and CDR2 is SMNVEV (reference sequence). The length of the CDR3 is 16 residues. The CDR3 loop is CASSPYRGHGDTEAFF. The CDR3 nucleotides are TGTGCCAGCAGTCCTTACAGGGGGCATGGGGACACTGAAGCTTTCTTT.

V is TRBV28 and J is TRBJ2-7; D not certain. The CDR3 consists of 11 residues. Looked up from germline, CDR1 is MDHEN and CDR2 is SYDVKM. The germline V and J ends were trimmed by 5 bases and 6 bases, with 8 bases remaining between them. In nucleotides, the CDR3 is TGTGCCAGCAGTCCCCGAGCCGAGCAGTACTTC. The encoded protein is CASSPRAEQYF.

The J gene is TRBJ2-2, the V gene TRBV29-1, with a tentative D call TRBD2 (5 bases). The germline V and J ends were trimmed by 7 bases and 0 bases, with 9 bases remaining between them. The CDR3 covers 13 residues. CDR1 is SQVTM, CDR2 ANQGSEA, per germline. The CDR3: CSAAAANTGELFF. The DNA for the CDR3 is TGCAGCGCTGCAGCGGCGAACACCGGGGAGCTGTTTTTT.

V is TRBV19 and J is TRBJ2-7, with D possibly matching TRBD2 (6 bases). CDR1 is LNHDA and CDR2 is SQIVND in the germline V gene (reference sequence). This CDR3 has 15 residues. V dropped 6 bases and J dropped 2 bases, with 17 bases sitting between them. The CDR3 nucleotides are TGTGCCAGTAGGGATTCGGGGAGGATGGCCTACGAGCAGTACTTC. It codes for CASRDSGRMAYEQYF. Together with reference TRBV19 and TRBJ2-7, the CDR3 gives the full variable domain: DGGITQSPKYLFRKEGQNVTLSCEQNLNHDAMYWYRQDPGQGLRLIYYSQIVNDFQKGDIAEGYSVSREKKESFPLTVTSAQKNPTAFYLCASRDSGRMAYEQYFGPGTRLTVT.